The T cell receptor (beta chain) under discussion was sequenced for a study of cytomegalovirus exposure and HLA in healthy donors. About the research overall: Genetic ancestry analysis placed approximately 78% of the 398 donors that were genotyped in the Caucasian-associated cluster.

PCR employed 60 Vbeta and 13 Jbeta primers. Only in-frame clones appear in the TCRdb table, and some are missing; sequencing was by immunoSEQ multiplex PCR. The sample holds around 98,000 clones, over 60% seen once. Remarks on this clone: What it binds is unknown.

Study-wide points: An ancestry cluster, one associated with Asian ancestry, reportedly showed fewer N-insertions than the roughly 610-donor mean in a later analysis. A few of the chains that were CMV-associated were confirmed in vitro to be specific for CMV antigens.

Material: PBMCs. This sequence originates from a human donor in good health.

The chain's CDR3 is CASSTRVSRGSSSYNSPLHF. For the CDR3, the DNA is TGTGCCAGTAGTACCCGGGTTTCCAGGGGATCGAGCTCCTATAATTCACCCCTCCACTTT. V and J are TRBV19 and TRBJ1-6, with D possibly being TRBD1 (6 bases). The V end was cut by 4 bases, the J end by 0 bases, with 22 bases between. The CDR3 totals 20 residues. Germline loops: CDR1 LNHDA, CDR2 SQIVND (reference sequence).